Listed below are T cell receptor beta chains from one sample, sequenced in a study of prognosis after radiotherapy for stage I lung cancer. TCRdb re-called the multiplex PCR reads through MiXCR, storing one row per CDR3 protein. In the table there are around 51,000 distinct CDR3 sequences, about 35% of which are singletons. The sample was PBMCs, taken before or after stereotactic body radiation therapy (not recorded which). The origin of the receptors is a donor aged 50 or older with non-small cell lung cancer. The CDR3 runs from the conserved cysteine through the conserved F or W. Fields, in order: J gene, D gene, V gene, clone size, CDR3 protein, CDR3 DNA. D genes are given only for firm matches. Rows may omit the clone size; those that give it use once, few, many or a size class.

>TRBJ2-7|TRBD1|TRBV18|many
CASSRGTGMSHEQYF
TGTGCCAGCTCACGGGGGACAGGGATGTCCCACGAGCAGTACTTC
>TRBJ2-4|TRBD1|TRBV5-1|.
CASSLEPGTGGALKNF
TGCGCCAGCAGCTTGGAGCCCGGGACAGGGGGCGCGTTAAAAAACTTC
>TRBJ2-1|.|TRBV9|many
CASSVGLLSYNEQFF
TGTGCCAGCAGCGTCGGTCTACTTTCCTACAATGAGCAGTTCTTC
>TRBJ2-1|.|TRBV6-2/TRBV6-3|many
CASSYLTGSYNEQFF
TGTGCCAGCAGTTACTTAACAGGCTCCTACAATGAGCAGTTCTTC
>TRBJ2-1|.|TRBV18|medium-sized
CASSPGQNNNEQFF
TGTGCCAGCTCACCTGGACAGAACAACAATGAGCAGTTCTTC
>TRBJ1-2|.|TRBV15|.
CATSRDRGTWFGYTF
TGTGCCACCAGCAGGGATAGGGGGACATGGTTTGGCTACACCTTC
>TRBJ2-7|.|TRBV4-2|many
CASSQDRRGYEQYF
TGTGCCAGCAGCCAAGATCGGCGGGGTTACGAGCAGTACTTC
>TRBJ1-2|.|TRBV11-2|many
CASSQERGVRGYTF
TGTGCCAGCAGCCAGGAAAGGGGGGTTAGAGGCTACACCTTC
>TRBJ1-2|.|TRBV24-1|many
CATSEGSTANYGYTF
TGTGCCACCAGTGAGGGGAGTACAGCAAACTATGGCTACACCTTC
>TRBJ1-3|.|TRBV6-2/TRBV6-3|once
CASLSGASPGNTIYF
TGTGCCAGCCTCAGCGGGGCATCCCCAGGAAACACCATATATTTT
>TRBJ2-1|TRBD1|TRBV2|many
CASRQGNSYNEQFF
TGTGCCAGCAGACAGGGGAACTCCTACAATGAGCAGTTCTTC
>TRBJ2-7|.|TRBV4-3|many
CASSQFESSYEQYF
TGCGCCAGCAGCCAATTCGAGAGCTCCTACGAGCAGTACTTC
>TRBJ2-3|TRBD2|TRBV12-3/TRBV12-4|many
CASSLGTSGRGSADTQYF
TGTGCCAGCAGTCTCGGGACTAGCGGGAGGGGTTCCGCAGATACGCAGTATTTT